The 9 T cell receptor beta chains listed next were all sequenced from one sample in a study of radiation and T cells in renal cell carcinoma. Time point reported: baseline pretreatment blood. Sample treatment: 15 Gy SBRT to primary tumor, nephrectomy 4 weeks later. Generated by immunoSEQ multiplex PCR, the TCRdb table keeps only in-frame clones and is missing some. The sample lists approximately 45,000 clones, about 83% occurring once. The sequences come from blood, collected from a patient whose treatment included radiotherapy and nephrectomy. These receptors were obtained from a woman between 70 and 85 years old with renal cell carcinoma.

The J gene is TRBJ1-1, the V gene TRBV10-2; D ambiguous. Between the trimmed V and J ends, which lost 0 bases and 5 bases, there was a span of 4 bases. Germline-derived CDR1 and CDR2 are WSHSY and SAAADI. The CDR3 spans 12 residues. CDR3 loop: CASSESGTEAFF. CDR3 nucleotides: TGCGCCAGCAGTGAGTCCGGAACTGAAGCTTTCTTT.

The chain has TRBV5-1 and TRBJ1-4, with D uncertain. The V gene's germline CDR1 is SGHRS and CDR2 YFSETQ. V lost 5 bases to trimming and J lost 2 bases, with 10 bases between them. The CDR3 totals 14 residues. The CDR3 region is CASRADRTNEKLFF. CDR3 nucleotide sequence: TGCGCCAGCAGAGCGGATAGGACTAATGAAAAACTGTTTTTT.

The CDR3 sequence is CASSGTTPGGYTF. CDR3 DNA sequence: TGTGCCAGCAGTGGTACCACGCCGGGTGGCTACACCTTC. The chain links TRBV2 to TRBJ1-2; the D is unclear. V was pared by 4 bases and J by 7 bases, with 13 bases between. CDR1 SNHLY and CDR2 FYNNEI come from the germline V gene. This CDR3 is built from 13 residues. The full variable domain, completed using reference TRBV2 and TRBJ1-2, is EPEVTQTPSHQVTQMGQEVILRCVPISNHLYFYWYRQILGQKVEFLVSFYNNEISEKSEIFDDQFSVERPDGSNFTLKIRSTKLEDSAMYFCASSGTTPGGYTFGSGTRLTVV.

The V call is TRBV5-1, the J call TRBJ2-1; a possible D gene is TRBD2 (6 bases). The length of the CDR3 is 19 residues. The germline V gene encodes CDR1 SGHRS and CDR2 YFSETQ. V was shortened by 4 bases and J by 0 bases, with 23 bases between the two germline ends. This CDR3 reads CASSTQAGRRVLSYNEQFF. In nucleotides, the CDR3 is TGCGCCAGCAGCACACAGGCAGGGAGGCGGGTACTCTCCTACAATGAGCAGTTCTTC.

CDR3 nucleotide sequence: TGTGCCAGTAGTACCAAGGGGCCGACAGATACGCAGTATTTT. It translates to CASSTKGPTDTQYF. The chain has TRBV19 and TRBJ2-3; the D gene is possibly TRBD1 (5 bases). The CDR3 consists of 14 residues. Deletions cut 4 bases from V and 3 bases from J, with 11 bases between. Germline V gives CDR1 LNHDA, CDR2 SQIVND (reference sequence).

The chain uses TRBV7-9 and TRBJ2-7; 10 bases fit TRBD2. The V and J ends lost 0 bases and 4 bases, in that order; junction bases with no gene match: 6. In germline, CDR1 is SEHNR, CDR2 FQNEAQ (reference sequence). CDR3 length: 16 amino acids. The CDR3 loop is CASSLASGRALYEQYF. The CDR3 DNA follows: TGTGCCAGCAGCTTAGCCAGCGGGAGGGCCTTATACGAGCAGTACTTC. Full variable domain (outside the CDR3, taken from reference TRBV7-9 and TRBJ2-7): DTGVSQNPRHKITKRGQNVTFRCDPISEHNRLYWYRQTLGQGPEFLTYFQNEAQLEKSRLLSDRFSAERPKGSFSTLEIQRTEQGDSAMYLCASSLASGRALYEQYFGPGTRLTVT.

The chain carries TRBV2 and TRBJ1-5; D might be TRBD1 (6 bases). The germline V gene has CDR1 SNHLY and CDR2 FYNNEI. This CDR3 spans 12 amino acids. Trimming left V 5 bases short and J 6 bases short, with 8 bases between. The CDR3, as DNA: TGTGCCAGCAGTTGGACAGCTCAGCCCCAGCATTTT. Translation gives CASSWTAQPQHF.

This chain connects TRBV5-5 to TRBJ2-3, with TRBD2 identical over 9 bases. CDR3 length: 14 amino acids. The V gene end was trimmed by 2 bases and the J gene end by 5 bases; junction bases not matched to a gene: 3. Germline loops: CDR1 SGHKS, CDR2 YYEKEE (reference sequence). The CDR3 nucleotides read TGTGCCAGCAGCTTTCAGCGGGAGGTAGATACGCAGTATTTT. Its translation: CASSFQREVDTQYF. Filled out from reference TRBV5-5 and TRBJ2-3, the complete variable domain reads DAGVTQSPTHLIKTRGQQVTLRCSPISGHKSVSWYQQVLGQGPQFIFQYYEKEERGRGNFPDRFSARQFPNYSSELNVNALLLGDSALYLCASSFQREVDTQYFGPGTRLTVL.

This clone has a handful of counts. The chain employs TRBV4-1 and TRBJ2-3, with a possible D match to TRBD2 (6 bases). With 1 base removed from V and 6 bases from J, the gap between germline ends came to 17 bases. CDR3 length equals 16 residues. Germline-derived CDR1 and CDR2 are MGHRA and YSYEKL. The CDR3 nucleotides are TGCGCCAGCAGCCAAGGACTTAGCGGACGGCGGGATACGCAGTATTTT. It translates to CASSQGLSGRRDTQYF.